The 18 T cell receptor beta chains below all came from one sample that was sequenced in a study of T cell changes during pregnancy in multiple sclerosis. Profiling relied on immunoSEQ multiplex PCR, and the TCRdb table lists in-frame clones only, not all of them. The profile shows over 25,000 clones, around nine tenths of them singletons. The sample consisted of CD4+ T cells from peripheral blood mononuclear cells, taken in the second trimester of pregnancy. These receptors came from a female donor in good health, enrolled as a control in a pregnancy study.

The chain has TRBV7-6 and TRBJ2-2; 9 bases fit TRBD2. The junction had 7 bases not matched to a gene; V was cut back by 1 base and J by 4 bases. Per the germline V gene, CDR1 is SGHVS and CDR2 is FNYEAQ. CDR3 size: 17 residues. Written as DNA, the CDR3 is TGTGCCAGCAGCTTAGGGGCGGGAGGGCCTGGCACCGGGGAGCTGTTTTTT. Residues: CASSLGAGGPGTGELFF.

The chain links TRBV6-1 to TRBJ2-7, with D possibly TRBD1 on 6 matching bases. Trimming cost V 1 base and J 4 bases, with 14 bases left between them. The CDR3 loop spans 15 amino acids. CDR1 and CDR2 (germline): MNHNS, SASEGT. Here the CDR3 reads CASSEGPGTYYEQYF. The DNA for the CDR3 is TGTGCCAGCAGTGAAGGTCCCGGGACATATTACGAGCAGTACTTC.

Note on this clone: Additional DNA sequences in this sample encode the identical CDR3. The chain carries TRBV5-1 and TRBJ2-1; D gene unclear. From germline, CDR1 is SGHRS and CDR2 YFSETQ. CDR3 length: 12 residues. V gave up 2 bases and J gave up 6 bases, with 6 bases separating them. CDR3 sequence (DNA): TGCGCCAGCAGCTTCTCAGGCAATGAGCAGTTCTTC. Protein sequence: CASSFSGNEQFF.

This rearrangement joins TRBV15 to TRBJ2-5; 7 bases fit TRBD2. Germline V CDR1 and CDR2: LNHNV, YYDKDF (reference sequence). The CDR3 is made up of 15 amino acids. Trimming removed 1 base from V and 5 bases from J; junction bases left unmatched: 7. CDR3 coding DNA: TGTGCCACCAGCAGAGCCGTAGTGGGGGGGGAGACCCAGTACTTC. Amino acid sequence: CATSRAVVGGETQYF.

The rearrangement links TRBV12-5 to TRBJ2-7; D not certain. Trimming pared 8 bases from V and 2 bases from J, leaving 7 bases between. Germline V gives CDR1 LGHNT, CDR2 FRNRAP. The CDR3 loop spans 11 amino acids. The CDR3 loop is CASTETYEQYF. The CDR3 bases are TGTGCTAGTACAGAAACCTACGAGCAGTACTTC.

The V call is TRBV7-9, the J call TRBJ2-2; TRBD1 matches 7 bases. Germline V gene sequence: CDR1 SEHNR, CDR2 FQNEAQ (reference sequence). V shed 5 bases, J shed 3 bases, and the junction held 3 bases outside the gene matches. This CDR3 comprises 14 residues. The CDR3 region is CASSLDRDTGELFF. The CDR3 DNA sequence: TGTGCCAGCAGCCTCGACAGGGACACCGGGGAGCTGTTTTTT.

V and J are TRBV25-1 and TRBJ2-7, with D perhaps TRBD1 (6 bases). The V gene's germline CDR1 is MGHDK and CDR2 SYGVNS. CDR3 length equals 14 residues. V lost 3 bases and J 6 bases, leaving 15 bases between the germline ends. The CDR3 here is CASSDRDKRSEQYF. The CDR3 DNA is TGTGCCAGCAGTGACCGGGACAAGCGCTCCGAGCAGTACTTC.

The V and J genes are TRBV19 and TRBJ2-5; TRBD1 might be the D (6 bases). CDR1 and CDR2 (germline): LNHDA, SQIVND (reference sequence). V dropped 6 bases and J dropped 0 bases, with 17 bases sitting between them. The CDR3 spans 16 residues. The CDR3: CASSKSGTPYQETQYF. The CDR3 bases are TGTGCCAGTAGCAAGTCCGGGACACCTTACCAAGAGACCCAGTACTTC. Based on the CDR3 plus reference TRBV19 and TRBJ2-5, the full variable domain is DGGITQSPKYLFRKEGQNVTLSCEQNLNHDAMYWYRQDPGQGLRLIYYSQIVNDFQKGDIAEGYSVSREKKESFPLTVTSAQKNPTAFYLCASSKSGTPYQETQYFGPGTRLLVL.

The rearrangement joins TRBV2 to TRBJ2-3; TRBD2 matches at 14 bases. The CDR3 sequence is 16 residues long. CDR1 is SNHLY and CDR2 is FYNNEI in the germline V gene. Trimming at V came to 6 bases and at J to 3 bases, leaving 5 bases not matched to a gene. CDR3 sequence reads: CASRRTSGRITDTQYF. The CDR3 nucleotides read TGTGCCAGCAGACGGACTAGCGGGAGGATAACAGATACGCAGTATTTT. The full variable domain, rest sourced from reference TRBV2 and TRBJ2-3, is EPEVTQTPSHQVTQMGQEVILRCVPISNHLYFYWYRQILGQKVEFLVSFYNNEISEKSEIFDDQFSVERPDGSNFTLKIRSTKLEDSAMYFCASRRTSGRITDTQYFGPGTRLTVL.

The V call is TRBV29-1, the J call TRBJ2-2; D is uncertain. V was pared by 6 bases and J by 2 bases, with 10 bases between. This CDR3 spans 13 amino acids. Germline CDR1 and CDR2: SQVTM and ANQGSEA. This CDR3 reads CSVRASNTGELFF. The CDR3 DNA reads as TGCAGCGTCCGAGCCTCTAACACCGGGGAGCTGTTTTTT.

The count of this clone is one. V usage is TRBV6-5 and J usage is TRBJ2-2, with 8 bases aligning to TRBD2. This CDR3 contains 15 residues. V lost 4 bases and J lost 5; bases outside the gene matches: 6. Per germline, CDR1 MNHEY and CDR2 SVGAGI. This CDR3 is CASSSRSGGTGELFF. DNA of the CDR3: TGTGCCAGCAGTTCCCGCAGCGGGGGAACCGGGGAGCTGTTTTTT.

This clone appeared a single time. The chain is built from TRBV13 and TRBJ2-7; 9 bases fit TRBD1. V lost 5 bases to trimming and J lost 6 bases; unmatched junction nucleotides: 11. The CDR3 totals 15 residues. Per the germline V gene, CDR1 is PRHDT and CDR2 is FYEKMQ (reference sequence). Here the CDR3 reads CASSPLRGQGGEQYF. The CDR3 nucleotides are TGTGCCAGCAGCCCACTCCGGGGACAGGGTGGCGAGCAGTACTTC.

The chain links TRBV5-4 to TRBJ2-7; TRBD2 matches at 9 bases. The CDR3 is 16 amino acids. V dropped 0 bases and J dropped 6; count of bases not matched to a gene: 10. CDR1 is SGHNT, CDR2 YYREEE, per germline (reference sequence). The CDR3 reads CASSLALSSGNSEQYF. The DNA for the CDR3 is TGTGCCAGCAGCTTGGCCCTCTCTAGCGGGAATTCCGAGCAGTACTTC.

This chain joins TRBV5-6 and TRBJ2-3, with D maybe TRBD2 (5 bases). Germline V gene lookup returns CDR1 SGHDT and CDR2 YYEEEE. The V gene lost 2 bases and the J gene lost 4 bases, with 14 bases spanning the gap. The CDR3 contains 15 residues. DNA of the CDR3: TGTGCCAGCAGCTTCCACAACGGGATCGCAGATACGCAGTATTTT. It translates to CASSFHNGIADTQYF.

The chain combines TRBV30 with TRBJ2-1, with D perhaps TRBD2 (6 bases). Germline CDR1 is GTSNPN and CDR2 is SVGIG (reference sequence). This CDR3 has 12 residues. V was shortened by 5 bases and J by 4 bases, with 9 bases between the two germline ends. CDR3 loop: CAWEGLYNEQFF. The CDR3 DNA sequence: TGTGCCTGGGAGGGACTGTACAATGAGCAGTTCTTC.

The chain combines TRBV7-9 with TRBJ2-3, with unresolved D. The CDR3 totals 13 residues. V lost 5 bases, J lost 4 bases, and 10 bases lay in between. The germline CDR1 and CDR2 sequences are SEHNR and FQNEAQ (reference sequence). The CDR3: CASSPLGPDTQYF. CDR3 bases: TGTGCCAGCAGCCCGCTGGGCCCAGATACGCAGTATTTT. The full variable domain, rest sourced from reference TRBV7-9 and TRBJ2-3, is DTGVSQNPRHKITKRGQNVTFRCDPISEHNRLYWYRQTLGQGPEFLTYFQNEAQLEKSRLLSDRFSAERPKGSFSTLEIQRTEQGDSAMYLCASSPLGPDTQYFGPGTRLTVL.

This chain joins TRBV15 and TRBJ1-2; 9 nucleotides agree with TRBD1. CDR3 length equals 15 residues. Trimming removed 5 bases from V and 4 bases from J; junction bases left unmatched: 8. The V gene's germline CDR1 is LNHNV and CDR2 YYDKDF (reference sequence). In DNA, the CDR3 is TGTGCCACCAGCGGGAAGGGACAGGGATCCTATGGCTACACCTTC. Translation gives CATSGKGQGSYGYTF. Variable domain in full (rest from reference TRBV15 and TRBJ1-2): DAMVIQNPRYQVTQFGKPVTLSCSQTLNHNVMYWYQQKSSQAPKLLFHYYDKDFNNEADTPDNFQSRRPNTSFCFLDIRSPGLGDTAMYLCATSGKGQGSYGYTFGSGTRLTVV.

The table lists this clone with a count of one. The chain carries TRBV7-2 and TRBJ2-7; no firm D call. V was cut by 2 bases and J by 1 base, with 3 bases left in between. Germline values: CDR1 SGHTA, CDR2 FQGNSA. The CDR3 contains 12 residues. The CDR3 nucleotides read TGTGCCAGCAGCTTACCTTCCTACGAGCAGTACTTC. Amino acids: CASSLPSYEQYF.